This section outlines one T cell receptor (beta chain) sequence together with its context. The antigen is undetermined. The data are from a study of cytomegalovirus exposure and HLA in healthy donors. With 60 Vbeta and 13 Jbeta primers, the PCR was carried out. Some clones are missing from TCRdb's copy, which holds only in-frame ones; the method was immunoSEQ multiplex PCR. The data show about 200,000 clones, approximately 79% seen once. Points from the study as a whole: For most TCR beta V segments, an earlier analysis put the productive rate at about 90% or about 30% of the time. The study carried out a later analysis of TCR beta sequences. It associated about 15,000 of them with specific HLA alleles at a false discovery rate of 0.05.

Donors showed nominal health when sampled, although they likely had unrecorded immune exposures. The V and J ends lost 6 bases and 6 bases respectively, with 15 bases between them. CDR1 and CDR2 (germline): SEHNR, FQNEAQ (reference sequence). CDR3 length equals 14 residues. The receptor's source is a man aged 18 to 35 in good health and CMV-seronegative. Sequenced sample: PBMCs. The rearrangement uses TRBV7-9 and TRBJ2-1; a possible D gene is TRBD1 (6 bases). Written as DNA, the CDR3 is TGTGCCAGCAGTCTATTTAGGGGGATCAATGAGCAGTTCTTC. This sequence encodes CASSLFRGINEQFF.